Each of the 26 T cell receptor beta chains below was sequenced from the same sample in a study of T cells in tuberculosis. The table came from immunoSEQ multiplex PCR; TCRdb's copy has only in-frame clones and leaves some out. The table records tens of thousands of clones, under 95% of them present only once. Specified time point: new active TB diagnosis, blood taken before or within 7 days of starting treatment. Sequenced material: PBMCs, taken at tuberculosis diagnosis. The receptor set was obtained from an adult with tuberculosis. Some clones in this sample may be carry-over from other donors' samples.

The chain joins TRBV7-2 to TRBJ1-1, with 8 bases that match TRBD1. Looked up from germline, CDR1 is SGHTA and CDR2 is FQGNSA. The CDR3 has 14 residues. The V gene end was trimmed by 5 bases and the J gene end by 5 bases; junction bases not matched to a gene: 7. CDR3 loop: CASSRATGGTEAFF. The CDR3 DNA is TGTGCCAGCAGCCGAGCTACAGGGGGGACTGAAGCTTTCTTT.

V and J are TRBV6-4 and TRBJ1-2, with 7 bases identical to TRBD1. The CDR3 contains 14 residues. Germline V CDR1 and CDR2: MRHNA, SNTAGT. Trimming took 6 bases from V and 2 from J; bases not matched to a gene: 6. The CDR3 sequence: CASRPGTANYGYTF. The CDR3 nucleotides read TGTGCCAGCAGACCCGGGACAGCGAACTATGGCTACACCTTC.

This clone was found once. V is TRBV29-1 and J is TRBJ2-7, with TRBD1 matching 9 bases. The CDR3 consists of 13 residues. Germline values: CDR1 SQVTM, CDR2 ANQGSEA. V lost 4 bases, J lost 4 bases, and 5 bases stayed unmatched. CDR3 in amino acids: CSVAGQGFYEQYF. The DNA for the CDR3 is TGCAGCGTTGCGGGACAGGGTTTTTACGAGCAGTACTTC.

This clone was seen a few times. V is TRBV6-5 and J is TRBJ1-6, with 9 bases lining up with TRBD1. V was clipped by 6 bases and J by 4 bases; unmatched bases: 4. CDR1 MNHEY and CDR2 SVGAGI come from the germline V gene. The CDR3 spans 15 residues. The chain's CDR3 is CASRDRGQYNSPLHF. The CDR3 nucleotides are TGTGCCAGCAGGGACAGGGGCCAGTATAATTCACCCCTCCACTTT.

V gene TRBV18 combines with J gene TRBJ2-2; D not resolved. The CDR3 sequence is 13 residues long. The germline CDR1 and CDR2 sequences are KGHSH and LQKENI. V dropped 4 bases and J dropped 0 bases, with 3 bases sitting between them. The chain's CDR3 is CASSLSNTGELFF. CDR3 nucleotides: TGTGCCAGCTCACTATCGAACACCGGGGAGCTGTTTTTT. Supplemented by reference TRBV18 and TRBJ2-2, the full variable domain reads NAGVMQNPRHLVRRRGQEARLRCSPMKGHSHVYWYRQLPEEGLKFMVYLQKENIIDESGMPKERFSAEFPKEGPSILRIQQVVRGDSAAYFCASSLSNTGELFFGEGSRLTVL.

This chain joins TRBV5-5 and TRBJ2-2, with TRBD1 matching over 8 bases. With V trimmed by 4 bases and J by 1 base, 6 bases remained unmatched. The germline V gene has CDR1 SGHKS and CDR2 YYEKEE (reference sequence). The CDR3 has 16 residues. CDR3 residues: CASSQGQGRNTGELFF. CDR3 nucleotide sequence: TGTGCCAGCAGCCAAGGACAGGGTAGGAACACCGGGGAGCTGTTTTTT. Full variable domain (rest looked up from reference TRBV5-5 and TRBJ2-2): DAGVTQSPTHLIKTRGQQVTLRCSPISGHKSVSWYQQVLGQGPQFIFQYYEKEERGRGNFPDRFSARQFPNYSSELNVNALLLGDSALYLCASSQGQGRNTGELFFGEGSRLTVL.

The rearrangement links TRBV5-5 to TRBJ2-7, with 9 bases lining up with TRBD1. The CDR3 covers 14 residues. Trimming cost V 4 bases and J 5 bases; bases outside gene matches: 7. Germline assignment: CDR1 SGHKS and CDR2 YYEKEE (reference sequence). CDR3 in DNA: TGTGCCAGCAGCCACAGAACAGGGGGCCACGAGCAGTACTTC. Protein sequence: CASSHRTGGHEQYF.

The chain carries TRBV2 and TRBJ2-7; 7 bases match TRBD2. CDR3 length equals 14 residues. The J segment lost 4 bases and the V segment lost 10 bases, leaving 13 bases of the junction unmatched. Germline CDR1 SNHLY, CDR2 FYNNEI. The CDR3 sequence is CATKPGLPTYEQYF. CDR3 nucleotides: TGTGCCACAAAACCGGGACTACCAACTTACGAGCAGTACTTC.

The CDR3 DNA follows: TGCGCCAGCAGCTTGGGATATCCGACACCTACCTACGAGCAGTACTTC. This gives the protein CASSLGYPTPTYEQYF. The chain carries TRBV5-1 and TRBJ2-7; the D is unclear. V was trimmed by 0 bases and J by 2 bases, leaving 15 bases between them. In germline, CDR1 is SGHRS, CDR2 YFSETQ. This CDR3 contains 16 residues.

The CDR3 spells CASSLMLGQGASGYTF. The CDR3 DNA follows: TGTGCCAGCAGCTTGATGTTGGGACAGGGGGCCAGTGGCTACACCTTC. The chain links TRBV7-2 to TRBJ1-2; 12 positions match TRBD1. With V trimmed by 3 bases and J by 7 bases, 9 bases remained unmatched. The CDR3 spans 16 residues. Germline assignment: CDR1 SGHTA and CDR2 FQGNSA.

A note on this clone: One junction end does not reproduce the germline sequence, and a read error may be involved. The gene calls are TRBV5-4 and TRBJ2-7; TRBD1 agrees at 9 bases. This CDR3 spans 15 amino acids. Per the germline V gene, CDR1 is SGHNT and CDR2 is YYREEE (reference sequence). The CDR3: CASQPAPGQGYGQYF. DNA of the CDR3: TGTGCCAGCCAACCTGCTCCGGGACAGGGATACGGGCAGTACTTC.

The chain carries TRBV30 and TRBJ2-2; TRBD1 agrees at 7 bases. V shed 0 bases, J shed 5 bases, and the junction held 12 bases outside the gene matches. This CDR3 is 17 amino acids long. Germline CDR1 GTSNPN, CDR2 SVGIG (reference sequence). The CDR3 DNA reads TGTGCCTGGAGTGTACGAGTGGGAACAGGGGATACCGGGGAGCTGTTTTTT. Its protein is CAWSVRVGTGDTGELFF.

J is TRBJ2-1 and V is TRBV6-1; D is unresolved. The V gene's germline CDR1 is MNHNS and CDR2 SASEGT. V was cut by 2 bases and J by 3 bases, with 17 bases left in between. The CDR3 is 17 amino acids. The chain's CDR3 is CASSESLGRSGYNEQFF. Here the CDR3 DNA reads TGTGCCAGCAGTGAATCCCTTGGCAGATCGGGCTACAATGAGCAGTTCTTC.

The CDR3 spells CASSVWQGYEQYF. Written as DNA, the CDR3 is TGTGCCAGCAGTGTTTGGCAGGGCTACGAGCAGTACTTC. This rearrangement joins TRBV6-1 to TRBJ2-7; perhaps TRBD1 as D (5 bases). V was pared by 4 bases and J by 3 bases, with 10 bases between. The CDR3 runs to 13 residues. The germline gives CDR1 MNHNS, CDR2 SASEGT.

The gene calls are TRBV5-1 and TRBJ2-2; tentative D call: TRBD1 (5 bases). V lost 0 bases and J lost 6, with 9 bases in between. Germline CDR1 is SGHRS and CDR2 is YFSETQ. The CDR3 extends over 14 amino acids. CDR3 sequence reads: CASSLAQGAGELFF. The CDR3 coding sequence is TGCGCCAGCAGCTTGGCCCAGGGTGCCGGGGAGCTGTTTTTT.

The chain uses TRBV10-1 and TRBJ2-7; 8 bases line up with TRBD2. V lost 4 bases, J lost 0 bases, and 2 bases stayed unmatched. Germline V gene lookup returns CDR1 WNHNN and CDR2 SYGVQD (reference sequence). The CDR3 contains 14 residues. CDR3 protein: CASSVGGASYEQYF. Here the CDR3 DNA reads TGCGCCAGCAGTGTCGGGGGGGCCTCCTACGAGCAGTACTTC.

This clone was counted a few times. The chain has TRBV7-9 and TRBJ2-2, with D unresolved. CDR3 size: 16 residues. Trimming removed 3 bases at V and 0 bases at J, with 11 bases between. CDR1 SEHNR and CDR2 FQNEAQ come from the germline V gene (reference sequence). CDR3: CASSFPGTANTGELFF. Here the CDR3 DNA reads TGTGCCAGCAGCTTTCCCGGTACAGCGAACACCGGGGAGCTGTTTTTT.

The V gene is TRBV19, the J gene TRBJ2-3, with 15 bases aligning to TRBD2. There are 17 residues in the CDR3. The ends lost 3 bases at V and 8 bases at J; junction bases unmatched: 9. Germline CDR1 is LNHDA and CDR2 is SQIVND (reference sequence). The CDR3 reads CASSIQGLAGGMGTQYF. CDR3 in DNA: TGTGCCAGTAGTATCCAGGGACTAGCGGGGGGAATGGGTACGCAGTATTTT.

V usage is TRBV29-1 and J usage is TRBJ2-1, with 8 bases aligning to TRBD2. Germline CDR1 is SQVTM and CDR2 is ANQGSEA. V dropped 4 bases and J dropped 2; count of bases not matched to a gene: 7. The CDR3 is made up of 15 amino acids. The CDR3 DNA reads TGCAGCGTTGCCCCAAGCGGGGGAGCCTACAATGAGCAGTTCTTC. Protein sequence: CSVAPSGGAYNEQFF.

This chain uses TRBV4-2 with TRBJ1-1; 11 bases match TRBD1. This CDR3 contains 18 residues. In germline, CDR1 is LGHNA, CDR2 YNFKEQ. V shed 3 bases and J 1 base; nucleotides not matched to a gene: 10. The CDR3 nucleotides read TGTGCCAGCAGCCACTTCGGACAGGGGGCGTGGAAGAACACTGAAGCTTTCTTT. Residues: CASSHFGQGAWKNTEAFF.

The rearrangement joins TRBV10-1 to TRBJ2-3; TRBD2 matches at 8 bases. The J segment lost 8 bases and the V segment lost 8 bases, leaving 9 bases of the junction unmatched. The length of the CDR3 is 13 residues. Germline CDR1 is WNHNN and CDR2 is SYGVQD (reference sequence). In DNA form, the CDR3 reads TGCGCCAGCGGGACTAGGGAGAGGGGTACGCAGTATTTT. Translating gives CASGTRERGTQYF.

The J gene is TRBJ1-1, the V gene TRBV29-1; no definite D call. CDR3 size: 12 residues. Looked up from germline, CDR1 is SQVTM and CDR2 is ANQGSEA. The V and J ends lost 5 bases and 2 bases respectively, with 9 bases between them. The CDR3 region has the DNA TGCAGCGTTTGGGCCTACAACACTGAAGCTTTCTTT. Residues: CSVWAYNTEAFF.

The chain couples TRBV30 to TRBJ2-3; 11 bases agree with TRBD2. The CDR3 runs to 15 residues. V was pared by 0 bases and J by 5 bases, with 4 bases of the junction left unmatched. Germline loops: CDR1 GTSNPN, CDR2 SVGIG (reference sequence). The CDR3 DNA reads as TGTGCCTGGAGTGTAGGTAGCGGGGGGGAAGATACGCAGTATTTT. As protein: CAWSVGSGGEDTQYF.

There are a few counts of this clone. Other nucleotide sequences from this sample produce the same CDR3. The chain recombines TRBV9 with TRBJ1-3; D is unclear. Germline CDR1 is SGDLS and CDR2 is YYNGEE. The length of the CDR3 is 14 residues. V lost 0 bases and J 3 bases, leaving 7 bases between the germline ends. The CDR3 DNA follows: TGTGCCAGCAGCGTAGCTCTTTATGGAAACACCATATATTTT. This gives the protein CASSVALYGNTIYF.

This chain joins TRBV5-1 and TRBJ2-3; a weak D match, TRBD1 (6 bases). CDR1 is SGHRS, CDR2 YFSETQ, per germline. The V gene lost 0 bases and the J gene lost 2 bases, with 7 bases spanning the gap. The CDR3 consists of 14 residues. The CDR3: CASSLGQDTDTQYF. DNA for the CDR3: TGCGCCAGCAGCTTGGGACAGGACACAGATACGCAGTATTTT. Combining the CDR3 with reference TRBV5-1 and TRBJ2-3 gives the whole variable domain KAGVTQTPRYLIKTRGQQVTLSCSPISGHRSVSWYQQTPGQGLQFLFEYFSETQRNKGNFPGRFSGRQFSNSRSEMNVSTLELGDSALYLCASSLGQDTDTQYFGPGTRLTVL.

CDR3 residues: CASSKKGEYGTGRKNEQFF. The DNA for the CDR3 is TGTGCCAGCAGCAAAAAGGGGGAATACGGGACAGGGAGAAAAAATGAGCAGTTCTTC. The chain combines TRBV21-1 with TRBJ2-1; TRBD1, the table's D call, was not compared with the DNA. TRBV21-1 is labeled a pseudogene. This CDR3 region has 19 residues.